This T cell receptor (beta chain) was sequenced in a study of PD-1 blockade in classical Hodgkin lymphoma. The sample holds one count of this clone. Each and every patient relapsed after autologous stem cell transplantation, and patients got differing brentuximab vedotin exposure. The assay was immunoSEQ multiplex PCR, and TCRdb's table has in-frame clones only and misses some. The repertoire holds 30,000 to 40,000 clones, with over 65% as singletons. Trimming took 2 bases from V and 4 from J; bases not matched to a gene: 7. This CDR3 has 16 residues. Germline lookup yields CDR1 SGHRS and CDR2 YFSETQ.

V usage is TRBV5-1 and J usage is TRBJ2-1; 9 nucleotides match TRBD2. The source was peripheral blood mononuclear cells (PBMCs), collected at baseline. The source of this sequence is a human donor with classical Hodgkin lymphoma. The CDR3 reads CASSFVGLAKYNEQFF. As DNA, the CDR3 is TGCGCCAGCAGCTTTGTCGGACTAGCGAAATACAATGAGCAGTTCTTC. Supplemented by reference TRBV5-1 and TRBJ2-1, the full variable domain reads KAGVTQTPRYLIKTRGQQVTLSCSPISGHRSVSWYQQTPGQGLQFLFEYFSETQRNKGNFPGRFSGRQFSNSRSEMNVSTLELGDSALYLCASSFVGLAKYNEQFFGPGTRLTVL.